This T cell receptor beta chain originates from a study of glioma-infiltrating T cells. Study observations and caveats: Above-expected tissue-blood divergence occurred in all gliomas, most in low-grade ones. Tissue and blood shared very few CDR3 sequences.

The CDR3 runs to 15 residues. Germline V lookup: CDR1 SGHRS, CDR2 YFSETQ. V was trimmed by 0 bases and J by 3 bases, leaving 9 bases between them. The sample holds many counts of this clonotype. Its antigen remains unidentified. Amplification of TCR alpha and beta CDR3 regions from RNA used iRepertoire nested multiplex PCR. In TCRdb, the multiplex PCR reads were re-called with MiXCR into one record per CDR3 protein. The data contain under 6,500 distinct CDR3 sequences, 35% to 50% of them singletons. Source material: glioma tissue, nonneoplastic brain tissue, or PBMCs (not recorded which). The TCR was taken from a human donor with low-grade glioma or glioblastoma, undergoing nonglioma brain surgery, or in good health (not recorded which). The rearrangement links TRBV5-1 to TRBJ2-2; D may be TRBD2 (5 bases). The CDR3: CASSLDGVDTGELFF. In nucleotides, the CDR3 is TGCGCCAGCAGCTTGGACGGGGTCGACACCGGGGAGCTGTTTTTT.